This TCR beta chain was found in a study of T cells in Graves' hyperthyroidism and ophthalmopathy. RNA transcripts served as the template for amplifying TCR beta CDR3 regions. First-round RT-PCR of the TCR CDR3 relied on the HTBI primer set. TCRdb called the multiplex PCR reads again in MiXCR, with one record for every CDR3 protein. Among 300,000 to 450,000 distinct CDR3 sequences listed, 20% to 30% were seen once. This clonotype was seen a few times. J lost 4 bases, V lost 1 base, and 9 bases had no gene match. CDR3 length: 17 amino acids. From germline, CDR1 is DFQATT and CDR2 SNEGSKA (reference sequence).

The chain combines TRBV20-1 with TRBJ2-1; TRBD2 matches 11 bases. The source material was blood. This receptor was identified in a man in his forties or fifties with Graves' hyperthyroidism. The CDR3 loop is CSARGQIAGGLYNEQFF. The DNA of the CDR3 is TGCAGTGCTAGAGGCCAGATAGCGGGAGGGCTTTACAATGAGCAGTTCTTC.